The clone carrying this T cell receptor (beta chain) showed up just a few times. The antigen is not known. The study's findings and limits: Tumor memory CD4+ T cell TCR gene usage clustered with blood and lymph node memory CD4+ cells and lymph node naive CD4+ cells.

Cells sorted as Tregs were CD4+, CD25+ and CD127-/low. TCRdb reprocessed the 5' RACE reads with MiXCR, giving one entry per CDR3 protein. Of tens of thousands of distinct CDR3 sequences listed, roughly 28% are singletons. The germline CDR1 and CDR2 sequences are SNHLY and FYNNEI. V gave up 3 bases and J gave up 0 bases; unmatched junction bases: 4. The length of the CDR3 is 15 residues. The TCR sequence derives from a female donor with breast cancer. This rearrangement joins TRBV2 to TRBJ2-7; TRBD2 agrees at 8 bases. Material for sequencing was tumor-infiltrating Tregs sorted from the breast tumor. The chain's CDR3 is CASSDDSGISYEQYF. Here the CDR3 DNA reads TGTGCCAGCAGTGATGATAGCGGGATCTCCTACGAGCAGTACTTC.